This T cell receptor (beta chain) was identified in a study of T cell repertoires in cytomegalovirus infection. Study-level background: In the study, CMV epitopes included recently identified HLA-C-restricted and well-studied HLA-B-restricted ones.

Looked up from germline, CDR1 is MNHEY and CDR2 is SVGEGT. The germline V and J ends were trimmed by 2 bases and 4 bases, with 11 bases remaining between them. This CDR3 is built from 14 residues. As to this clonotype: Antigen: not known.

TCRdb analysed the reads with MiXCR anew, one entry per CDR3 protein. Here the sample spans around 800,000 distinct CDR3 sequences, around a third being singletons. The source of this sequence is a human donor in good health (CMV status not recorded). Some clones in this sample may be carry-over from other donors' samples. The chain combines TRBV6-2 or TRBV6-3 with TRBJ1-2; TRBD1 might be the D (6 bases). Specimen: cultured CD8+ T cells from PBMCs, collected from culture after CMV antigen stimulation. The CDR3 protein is CASSYEGDGYGYTF. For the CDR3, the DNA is TGTGCCAGCAGTTACGAGGGGGACGGCTATGGCTACACCTTC.